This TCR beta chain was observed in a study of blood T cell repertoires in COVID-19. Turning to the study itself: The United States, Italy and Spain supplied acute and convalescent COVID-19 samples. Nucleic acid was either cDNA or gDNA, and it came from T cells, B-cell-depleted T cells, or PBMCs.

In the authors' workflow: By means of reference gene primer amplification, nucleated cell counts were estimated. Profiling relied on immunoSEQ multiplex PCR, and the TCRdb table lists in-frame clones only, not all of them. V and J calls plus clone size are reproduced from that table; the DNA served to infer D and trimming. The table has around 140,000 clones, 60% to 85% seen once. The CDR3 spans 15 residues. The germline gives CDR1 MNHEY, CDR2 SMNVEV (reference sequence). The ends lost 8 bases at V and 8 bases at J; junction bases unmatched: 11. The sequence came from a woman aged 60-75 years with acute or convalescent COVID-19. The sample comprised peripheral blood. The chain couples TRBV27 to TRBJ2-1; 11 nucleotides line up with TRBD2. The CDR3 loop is CASFGASGRLDEQFF. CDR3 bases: TGTGCCAGCTTCGGTGCTAGCGGGAGGCTTGATGAGCAGTTCTTC.